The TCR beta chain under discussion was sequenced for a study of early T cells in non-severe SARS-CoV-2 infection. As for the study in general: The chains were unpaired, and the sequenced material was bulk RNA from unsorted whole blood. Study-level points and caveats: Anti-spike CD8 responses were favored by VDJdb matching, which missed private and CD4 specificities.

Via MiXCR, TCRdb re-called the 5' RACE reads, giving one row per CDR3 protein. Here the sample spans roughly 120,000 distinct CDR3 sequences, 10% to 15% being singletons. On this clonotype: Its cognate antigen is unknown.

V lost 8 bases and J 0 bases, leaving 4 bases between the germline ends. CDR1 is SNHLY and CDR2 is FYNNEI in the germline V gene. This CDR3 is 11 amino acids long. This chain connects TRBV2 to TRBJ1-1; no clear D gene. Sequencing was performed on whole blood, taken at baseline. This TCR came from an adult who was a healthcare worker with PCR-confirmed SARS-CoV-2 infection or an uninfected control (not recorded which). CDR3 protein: CASELNTEAFF. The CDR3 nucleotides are TGTGCCAGCGAACTGAACACTGAAGCTTTCTTT.